This T cell receptor beta chain is drawn from a study of T cell responses to AZD1222 COVID-19 vaccine. With regard to this clone: Its target is unknown.

Study-wide results and caveats: The donor group comprised mostly white British people and more females; the analysis possibly underestimated clonal diversity. At 160-218 and 743-854, vaccine-associated CD4 TCRs were dominant, and they spanned spike. Two AZD1222 doses significantly raised spike-specific TCR breadth and depth over controls.

Some clones are missing from TCRdb's copy, which holds only in-frame ones; the method was immunoSEQ multiplex PCR. The sample includes 140,000 to 150,000 clones, about 86% of them seen just once. The V end lost 2 bases, the J end lost 6 bases, and 19 bases lay between the germline ends. The germline gives CDR1 MDHEN, CDR2 SYDVKM. The CDR3 has 16 residues. The receptor was derived from an adult who received the AZD1222 COVID-19 vaccine. Sequencing was performed on peripheral blood, taken 28 days after the second AZD1222 dose. The V and J genes are TRBV28 and TRBJ1-2; no reliable D call. CDR3 residues: CASSLSVAVRVDGYTF. The DNA of the CDR3 is TGTGCCAGCAGTTTAAGTGTTGCGGTACGGGTGGATGGCTACACCTTC.